These 10 T cell receptor beta chains were all obtained from the same sample, sequenced in a study of read filtering for tumor transcriptome and immune sequencing. Molecular barcoded adaptors covering alpha/delta and beta/gamma chains were used on 400 ng RNA. TCRdb called the reads again in MiXCR, with one record for every CDR3 protein. This table has approximately 65,000 distinct CDR3 sequences, around 14% appearing once. The sample comprised a population of CD138-negative cells sorted from bone marrow. The source is a donor at least 40 years old with multiple myeloma.

At least ten counts were recorded for this clonotype. This chain uses TRBV20-1 with TRBJ2-1, with D possibly matching TRBD2 (6 bases). CDR3 length equals 17 residues. Between the trimmed V and J ends, which lost 0 bases and 1 base, there was a span of 16 bases. The germline V gene has CDR1 DFQATT and CDR2 SNEGSKA (reference sequence). CDR3 amino acids: CSARDFRDGRSYNEQFF. Here the CDR3 DNA reads TGCAGTGCTAGAGATTTCAGGGACGGGAGATCCTACAATGAGCAGTTCTTC.

This clonotype showed up many times. The V and J genes are TRBV27 and TRBJ2-2; 9 bases line up with TRBD1. CDR1 and CDR2 from the germline V gene are MNHEY and SMNVEV (reference sequence). V lost 9 bases and J lost 2; bases outside the gene matches: 7. This CDR3 spans 15 amino acids. CDR3 region: CASRPGQGNTGELFF. DNA for the CDR3: TGTGCCAGTCGCCCGGGACAGGGCAACACCGGGGAGCTGTTTTTT.

Details on this clonotype: This clone may be a read error of a much larger clone one base away. This chain links TRBV20-1 with TRBJ2-1; either TRBD1 or TRBD2 may fit D (6 bases each). V was clipped by 0 bases and J by 1 base, with 13 bases between them. Per the germline V gene, CDR1 is DFQATT and CDR2 is SNEGSKA (reference sequence). This CDR3 is 16 amino acids long. The CDR3 nucleotides read TGCAGTGCTAGAGACCGAGGGGGGACTTCCTACAATGAGCAGTTCTTC. Its protein is CSARDRGGTSYNEQFF.

The CDR3 DNA is TGTGCCAGCAGCTTAGCCTGCCAAGAGACCCAGTACTTC. It encodes CASSLACQETQYF. The genes are TRBV7-8 and TRBJ2-5, with unresolved D. This CDR3 contains 13 residues. V dropped 0 bases and J dropped 1 base, with 3 bases sitting between them. Germline CDR1 SGHVS, CDR2 FQNEAQ.

This clonotype showed up many times. The CDR3 region is CASSPGLAGTYEQYF. The CDR3 DNA reads as TGTGCCAGCAGTCCCGGACTAGCGGGGACCTACGAGCAGTACTTC. The genes are TRBV28 and TRBJ2-7; 12 bases fit TRBD2. V was pared by 5 bases and J by 2 bases, with 4 bases of the junction left unmatched. CDR1 and CDR2 (germline): MDHEN, SYDVKM. This CDR3 comprises 15 residues. Filled out from reference TRBV28 and TRBJ2-7, the complete variable domain reads DVKVTQSSRYLVKRTGEKVFLECVQDMDHENMFWYRQDPGLGLRLIYFSYDVKMKEKGDIPEGYSVSREKKERFSLILESASTNQTSMYLCASSPGLAGTYEQYFGPGTRLTVT.

This clonotype came up many times. This rearrangement joins TRBV20-1 to TRBJ2-1; D is perhaps TRBD1 (6 bases). The CDR3 sequence is 15 residues long. Trimming removed 4 bases from V and 0 bases from J, with 13 bases in between. The germline V gene encodes CDR1 DFQATT and CDR2 SNEGSKA (reference sequence). The CDR3 loop reads CSAMNLGASYNEQFF. DNA for the CDR3: TGCAGTGCTATGAATTTGGGGGCCTCCTACAATGAGCAGTTCTTC.

At least ten counts were recorded for this clonotype. This chain uses TRBV20-1 with TRBJ2-1; 8 nucleotides align to TRBD2. After removal of 6 bases from V and 7 bases from J, the junction contained 14 bases not matched to a gene. Germline V gene lookup returns CDR1 DFQATT and CDR2 SNEGSKA (reference sequence). There are 15 residues in the CDR3. The CDR3: CSAPPFGTSKNEQFF. CDR3 coding DNA: TGCAGTGCCCCCCCCTTCGGGACTAGTAAGAATGAGCAGTTCTTC.

This clonotype was recorded many times. The chain is built from TRBV6-1 and TRBJ1-1; D is undetermined. Germline-derived CDR1 and CDR2 are MNHNS and SASEGT. CDR3 length: 14 amino acids. V lost 2 bases, J lost 5 bases, and 12 bases lay in between. Written as DNA, the CDR3 is TGTGCCAGCAGTGAAAGGAAGGACTGGACTGAAGCTTTCTTT. Its protein product is CASSERKDWTEAFF.

This clonotype has more than one count but fewer than ten. One end of the junction fails to match germline, which may point to a read error. CDR3 nucleotide sequence: TGCGCCAGCAGCTTGGAGGCCAGCCTACCGAACACTGGGGAGCTGTTTTTT. Amino acids: CASSLEASLPNTGELFF. V is TRBV5-1 and J is TRBJ2-2, with D uncertain. This CDR3 comprises 17 residues. Germline CDR1 and CDR2: SGHRS and YFSETQ.

This clonotype showed up just a few times. Being one base from a much bigger clone, this may be a read error. The chain's CDR3 is CAIRRKDSPDSPLHF. The CDR3 DNA reads TGTGCCATCAGGAGGAAAGACAGCCCAGATTCACCCCTCCACTTT. The chain links TRBV10-3 to TRBJ1-6; D possibly corresponds to TRBD1 (5 bases). V lost 6 bases, J lost 8 bases, and 17 bases lay in between. This CDR3 spans 15 amino acids. Germline loops: CDR1 ENHRY, CDR2 SYGVKD.